What follows describes a single T cell receptor (beta chain). The CDR3 is 15 residues long. V trimming: 4 bases; J trimming: 2 bases; junction bases outside the gene matches: 6. Germline V lookup: CDR1 SGHDT, CDR2 YYEEEE. TCRdb keeps only in-frame clones here, not all; method: immunoSEQ multiplex PCR. Found here are about 380,000 clones, around 89% of them singletons; the top ten hold 1.2%. This entry is derived from a study of blood T cell repertoires in COVID-19. The TCR was taken from a woman in her late teens or twenties who had recovered from COVID-19. The sequenced sample was PBMCs or T cells enriched from blood (not recorded which). The genes are TRBV5-6 and TRBJ1-2, with 9 bases aligning to TRBD1. Here the CDR3 DNA reads TGTGCCAGCAGCGCACAGGGGGCGCCGAACTATGGCTACACCTTC. Translated: CASSAQGAPNYGYTF.